This TCR beta chain emerged from a study of brain T cells in children with intractable seizures. The study, taken as a whole, reports: Pre- and post-surgery blood differed in depth, so pre-surgery absences may be undersampling.

Repertoires were generated with immunoSEQ multiplex PCR, while TCRdb's copy carries only in-frame clones and drops some. The profile shows roughly 80,000 clones, more than 75% of them singletons. As regards this clone: Its antigen is unidentified.

Sequencing was limited to surgery cases with top T cell transcript signatures in brain tissue. Before surgery, patients took at least one anti-epileptic drug. The source of this sequence is a girl aged 2-10 years with Rasmussen encephalitis and intractable seizures. Sequenced here: peripheral blood, sampled at surgery.

Here the CDR3 reads CASIFPLSGEQYF. CDR3 nucleotides: TGTGCCAGTATATTCCCGTTGTCGGGGGAGCAGTACTTC. This chain joins TRBV19 and TRBJ2-7, with D perhaps TRBD2 (5 bases). The CDR3 consists of 13 residues. Germline V lookup: CDR1 LNHDA, CDR2 SQIVND (reference sequence). Between the trimmed V and J ends, which lost 7 bases and 7 bases, there was a span of 17 bases. The variable domain in full, completed from reference TRBV19 and TRBJ2-7, reads DGGITQSPKYLFRKEGQNVTLSCEQNLNHDAMYWYRQDPGQGLRLIYYSQIVNDFQKGDIAEGYSVSREKKESFPLTVTSAQKNPTAFYLCASIFPLSGEQYFGPGTRLTVT.